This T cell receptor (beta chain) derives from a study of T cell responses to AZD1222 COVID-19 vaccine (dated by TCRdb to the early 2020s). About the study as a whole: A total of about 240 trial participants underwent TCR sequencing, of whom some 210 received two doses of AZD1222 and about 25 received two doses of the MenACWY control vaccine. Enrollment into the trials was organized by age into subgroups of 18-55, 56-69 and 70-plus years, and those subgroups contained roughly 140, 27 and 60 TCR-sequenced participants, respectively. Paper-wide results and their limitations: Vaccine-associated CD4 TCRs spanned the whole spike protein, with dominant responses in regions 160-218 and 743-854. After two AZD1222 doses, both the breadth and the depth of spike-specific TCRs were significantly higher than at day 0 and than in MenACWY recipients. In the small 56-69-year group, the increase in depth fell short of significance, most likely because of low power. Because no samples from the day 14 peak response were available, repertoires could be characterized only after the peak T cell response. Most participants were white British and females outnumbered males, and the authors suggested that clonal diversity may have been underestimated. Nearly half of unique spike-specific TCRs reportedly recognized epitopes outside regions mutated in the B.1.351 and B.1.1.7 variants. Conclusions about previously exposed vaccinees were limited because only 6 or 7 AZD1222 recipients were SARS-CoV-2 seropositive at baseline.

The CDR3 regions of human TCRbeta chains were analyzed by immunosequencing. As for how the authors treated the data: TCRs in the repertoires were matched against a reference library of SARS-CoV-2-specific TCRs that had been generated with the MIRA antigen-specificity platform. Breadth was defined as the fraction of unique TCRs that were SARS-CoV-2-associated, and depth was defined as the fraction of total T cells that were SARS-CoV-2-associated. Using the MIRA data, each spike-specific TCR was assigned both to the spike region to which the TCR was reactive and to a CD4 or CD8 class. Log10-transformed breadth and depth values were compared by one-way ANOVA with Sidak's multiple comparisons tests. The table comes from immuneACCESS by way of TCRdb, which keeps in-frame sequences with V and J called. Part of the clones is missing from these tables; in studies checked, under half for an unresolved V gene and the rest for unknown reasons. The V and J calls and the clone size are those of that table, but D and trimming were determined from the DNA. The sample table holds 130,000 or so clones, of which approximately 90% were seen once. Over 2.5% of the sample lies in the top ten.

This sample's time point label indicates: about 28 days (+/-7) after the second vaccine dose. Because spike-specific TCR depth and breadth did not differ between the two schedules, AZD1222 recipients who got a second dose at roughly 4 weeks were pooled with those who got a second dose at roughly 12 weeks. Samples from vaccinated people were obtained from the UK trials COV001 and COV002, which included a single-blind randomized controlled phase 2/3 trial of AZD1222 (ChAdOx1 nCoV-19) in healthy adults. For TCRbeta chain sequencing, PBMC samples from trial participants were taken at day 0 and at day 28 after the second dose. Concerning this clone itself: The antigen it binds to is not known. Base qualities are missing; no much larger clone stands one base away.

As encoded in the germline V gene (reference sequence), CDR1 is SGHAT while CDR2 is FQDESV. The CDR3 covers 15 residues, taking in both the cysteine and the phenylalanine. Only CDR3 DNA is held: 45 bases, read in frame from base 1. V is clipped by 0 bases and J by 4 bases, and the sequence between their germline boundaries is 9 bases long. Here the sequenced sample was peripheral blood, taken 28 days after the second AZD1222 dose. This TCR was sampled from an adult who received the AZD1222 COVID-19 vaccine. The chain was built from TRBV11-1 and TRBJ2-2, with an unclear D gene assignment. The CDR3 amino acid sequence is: CASSLAGKGTGELFF. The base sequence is TGTGCCAGCAGCTTAGCAGGGAAGGGCACCGGGGAGCTGTTTTTT.